Included here is one T cell receptor (beta chain) sequence, with context. Its specificity is not known. The trim removed 6 bases at V and 1 base at J, leaving 10 bases unmatched. The germline CDR1 and CDR2 sequences are MNHNY and SVGAGI (reference sequence). The CDR3 sequence is 16 residues long. This sample was taken from a study of siplizumab effects on memory and regulatory T cells. Study outcomes and limitations: Mappable CD4+ clones that were alloreactive averaged around 70% Treg-derived with siplizumab versus 26.9% in controls.

Produced via immunoSEQ multiplex PCR; TCRdb's table is partial and in-frame only. This table has roughly 100,000 clones, about 93% appearing once. The source is a human donor in good health. Material: Tregs sorted from blood. The chain uses TRBV6-6 and TRBJ2-3; 7 bases align to TRBD2. The CDR3 region is CASRKSWLAGTDTQYF. DNA of the CDR3: TGTGCCAGCAGAAAATCCTGGCTAGCGGGCACAGATACGCAGTATTTT.